The T cell receptor (beta chain) described here comes from a study of blood T cell repertoires in COVID-19. Looking at the study overall: Italy, Spain and the United States were the sources of the convalescent and acute COVID-19 samples. PBMCs, B-cell-depleted T cells, or T cells provided the cDNA or gDNA that made up the material.

As handled by the study authors: Using reference gene primer amplification, nucleated cell counts were estimated. Sequencing was performed with immunoSEQ multiplex PCR; in TCRdb, only in-frame clones are kept and a portion is missing. The V and J calls and clone size come from that table; D and trimming were worked out from the DNA. The table lists 180,000 or so clones, roughly nine tenths of them singletons, with around 7% in the top ten. The germline V gene encodes CDR1 SNHLY and CDR2 FYNNEI. The CDR3 length is 12 residues. Trimming pared 10 bases from V and 4 bases from J, leaving 13 bases between.

Specimen: peripheral blood. This sequence was found in a man aged 35 to 55 with acute or convalescent COVID-19. The chain links TRBV2 to TRBJ1-2, with D possibly TRBD1 on 5 matching bases. DNA of the CDR3: TGTGCCACTAAGGACACCCCCTATGGCTACACCTTC. Protein product: CATKDTPYGYTF.